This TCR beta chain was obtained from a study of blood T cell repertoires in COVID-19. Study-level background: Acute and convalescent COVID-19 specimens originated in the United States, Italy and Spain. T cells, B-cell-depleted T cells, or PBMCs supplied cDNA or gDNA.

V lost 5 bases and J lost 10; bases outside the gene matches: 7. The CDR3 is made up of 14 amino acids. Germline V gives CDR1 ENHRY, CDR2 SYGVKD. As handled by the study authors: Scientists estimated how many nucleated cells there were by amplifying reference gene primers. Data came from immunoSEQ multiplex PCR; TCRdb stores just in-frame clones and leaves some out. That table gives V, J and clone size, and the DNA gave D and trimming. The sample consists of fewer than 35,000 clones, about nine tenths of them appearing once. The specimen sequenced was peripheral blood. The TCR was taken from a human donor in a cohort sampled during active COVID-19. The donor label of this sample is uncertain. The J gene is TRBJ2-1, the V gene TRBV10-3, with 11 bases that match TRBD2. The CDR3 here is CAISKGTSGPEQFF. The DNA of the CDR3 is TGTGCCATCAGTAAAGGGACTAGCGGACCGGAGCAGTTCTTC.